The T cell receptor beta chain described here comes from a study of beta chain features in type 1 diabetes. General study points: Moderate but significant shortening of TCRB CDR3s was recorded in all four CD4+ subsets from Type 1 diabetes patients. Sampled from patients, naive, central memory and Treg TCRB repertoires appeared more similar than those sampled from healthy donors.

About this clone: Its target is not known.

The V end was cut by 0 bases, the J end by 3 bases, with 9 bases between. The CDR3 is made up of 15 amino acids. Looked up from germline, CDR1 is LGHNA and CDR2 is YNFKEQ. Every bit of the isolated RNA underwent reverse transcription, so sequencing read expressed TCRB transcripts. The data were produced by immunoSEQ multiplex PCR, yet TCRdb's version contains in-frame clones alone and is incomplete. Seen here are about 240,000 clones, about 15% observed once, and the top ten hold roughly 0.02%. The specimen sequenced was naive CD4+ T cells from blood. The clonotype comes from a man aged 25-45 years with type 1 diabetes. The chain recombines TRBV4-2 with TRBJ2-1; weak D call: TRBD2 (5 bases). For the CDR3, the DNA is TGTGCCAGCAGCCAAGATAAAGGGAGCTACAATGAGCAGTTCTTC. Translation gives CASSQDKGSYNEQFF.